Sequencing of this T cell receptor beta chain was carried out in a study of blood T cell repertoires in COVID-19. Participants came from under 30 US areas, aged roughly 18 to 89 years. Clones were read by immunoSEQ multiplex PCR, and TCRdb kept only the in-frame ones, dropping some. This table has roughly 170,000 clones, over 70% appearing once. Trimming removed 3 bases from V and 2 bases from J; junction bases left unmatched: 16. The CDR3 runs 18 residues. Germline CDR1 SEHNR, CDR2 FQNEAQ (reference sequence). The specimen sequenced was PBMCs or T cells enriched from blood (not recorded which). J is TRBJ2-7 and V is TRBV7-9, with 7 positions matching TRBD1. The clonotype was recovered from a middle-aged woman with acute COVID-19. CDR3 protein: CASSFDRANGQSPYEQYF. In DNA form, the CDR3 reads TGTGCCAGCAGCTTTGACAGGGCAAACGGACAGTCTCCCTACGAGCAGTACTTC.